A few counts support the clone carrying this T cell receptor (beta chain). The data are from a study of spatial heterogeneity in lung cancer. As for time point: sample taken at primary tumor resection. No cells were sorted before sequencing. The whole RNA sequenced was extracted from tumor, nontumor lung or frozen PBMC. TCRdb fed the 5' RACE reads into MiXCR, producing one record per CDR3 protein. The data contain more than 85,000 distinct CDR3 sequences, 7.5% to 10% of them singletons. The CDR3 runs 15 residues. Germline V gene data show CDR1 as LNHDA and CDR2 as SQIVND (reference sequence). Trimming removed 0 bases at V and 0 bases at J, with 7 bases between.

This receptor was identified in a male donor with early-stage non-small cell lung cancer. The sequencing here drew on PBMCs, taken at surgery. The genes are TRBV19 and TRBJ2-3; D is uncertain. The CDR3 reads CASSIEHSSTDTQYF. CDR3 in DNA: TGTGCCAGTAGTATAGAGCACTCTAGCACAGATACGCAGTATTTT.